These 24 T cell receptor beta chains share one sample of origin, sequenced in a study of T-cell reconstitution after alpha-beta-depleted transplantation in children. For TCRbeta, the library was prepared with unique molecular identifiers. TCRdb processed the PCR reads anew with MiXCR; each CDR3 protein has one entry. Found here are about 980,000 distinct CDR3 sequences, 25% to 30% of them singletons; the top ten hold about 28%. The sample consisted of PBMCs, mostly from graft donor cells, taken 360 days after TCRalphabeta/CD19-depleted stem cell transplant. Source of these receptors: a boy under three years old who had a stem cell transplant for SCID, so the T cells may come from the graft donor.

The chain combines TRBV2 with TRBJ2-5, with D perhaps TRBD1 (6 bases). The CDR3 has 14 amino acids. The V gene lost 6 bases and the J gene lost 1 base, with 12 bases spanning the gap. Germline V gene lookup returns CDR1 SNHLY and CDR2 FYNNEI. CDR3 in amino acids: CASSRDRSQETQYF. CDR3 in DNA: TGTGCCAGCAGCCGTGACAGGAGCCAAGAGACCCAGTACTTC.

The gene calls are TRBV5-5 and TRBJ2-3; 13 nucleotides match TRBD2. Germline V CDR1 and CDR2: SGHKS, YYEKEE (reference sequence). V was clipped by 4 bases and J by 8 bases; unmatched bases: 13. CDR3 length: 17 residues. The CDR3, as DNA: TGTGCCAGCAGCGCCATGGGACTAGCGGGACCCGGTGGTACGCAGTATTTT. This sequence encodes CASSAMGLAGPGGTQYF.

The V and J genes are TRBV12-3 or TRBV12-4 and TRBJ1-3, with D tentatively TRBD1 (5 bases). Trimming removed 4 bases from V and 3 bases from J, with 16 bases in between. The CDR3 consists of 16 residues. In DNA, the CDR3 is TGTGCCAGCAGTTCATCGGGGACTGCACGTGGAAACACCATATATTTT. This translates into CASSSSGTARGNTIYF.

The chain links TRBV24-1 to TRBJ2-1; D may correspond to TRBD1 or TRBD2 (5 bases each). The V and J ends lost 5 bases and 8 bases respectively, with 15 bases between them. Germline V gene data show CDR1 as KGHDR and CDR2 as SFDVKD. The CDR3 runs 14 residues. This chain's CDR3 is CATSGGALGDEQFF. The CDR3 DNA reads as TGTGCCACCAGTGGTGGGGCCCTCGGGGATGAGCAGTTCTTC.

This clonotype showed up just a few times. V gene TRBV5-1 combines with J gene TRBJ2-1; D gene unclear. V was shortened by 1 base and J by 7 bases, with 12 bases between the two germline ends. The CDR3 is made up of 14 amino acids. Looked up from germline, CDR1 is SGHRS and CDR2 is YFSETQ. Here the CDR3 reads CASSLSTLGNEQFF. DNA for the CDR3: TGCGCCAGCAGCTTGTCGACGCTAGGGAATGAGCAGTTCTTC.

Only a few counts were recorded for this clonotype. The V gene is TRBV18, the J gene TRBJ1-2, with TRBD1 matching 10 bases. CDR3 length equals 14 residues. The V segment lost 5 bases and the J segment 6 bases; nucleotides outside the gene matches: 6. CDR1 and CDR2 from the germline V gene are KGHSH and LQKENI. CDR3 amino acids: CASSTDRGFDGYTF. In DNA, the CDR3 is TGTGCCAGCTCAACGGACAGGGGGTTCGATGGCTACACCTTC. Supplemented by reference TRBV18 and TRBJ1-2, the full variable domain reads NAGVMQNPRHLVRRRGQEARLRCSPMKGHSHVYWYRQLPEEGLKFMVYLQKENIIDESGMPKERFSAEFPKEGPSILRIQQVVRGDSAAYFCASSTDRGFDGYTFGSGTRLTVV.

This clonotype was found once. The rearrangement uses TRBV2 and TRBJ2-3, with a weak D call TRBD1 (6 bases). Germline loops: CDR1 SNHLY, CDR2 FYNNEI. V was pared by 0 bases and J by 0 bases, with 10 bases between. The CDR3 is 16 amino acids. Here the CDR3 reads CASSEAGTLSTDTQYF. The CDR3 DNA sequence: TGTGCCAGCAGTGAAGCCGGGACACTGAGCACAGATACGCAGTATTTT.

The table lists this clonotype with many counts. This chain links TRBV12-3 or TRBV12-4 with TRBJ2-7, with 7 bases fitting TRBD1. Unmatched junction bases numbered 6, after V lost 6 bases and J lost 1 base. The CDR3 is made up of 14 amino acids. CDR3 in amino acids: CASSPDRVSYEQYF. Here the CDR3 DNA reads TGTGCCAGCAGCCCCGACAGGGTTTCCTACGAGCAGTACTTC.

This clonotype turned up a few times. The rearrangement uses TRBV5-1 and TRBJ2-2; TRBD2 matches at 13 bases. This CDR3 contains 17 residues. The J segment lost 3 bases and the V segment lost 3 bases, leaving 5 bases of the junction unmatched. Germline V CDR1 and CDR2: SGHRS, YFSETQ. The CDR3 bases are TGCGCCAGCAGCTCTGGACTAGCGGGGGCCTACACCGGGGAGCTGTTTTTT. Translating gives CASSSGLAGAYTGELFF.

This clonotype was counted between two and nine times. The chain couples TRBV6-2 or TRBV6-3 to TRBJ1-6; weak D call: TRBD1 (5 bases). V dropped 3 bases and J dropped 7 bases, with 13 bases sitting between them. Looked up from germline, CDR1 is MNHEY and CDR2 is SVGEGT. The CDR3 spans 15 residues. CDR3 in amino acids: CASSYQGLRNSPLHF. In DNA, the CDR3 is TGTGCCAGCAGTTATCAGGGTCTACGGAATTCACCCCTCCACTTT.

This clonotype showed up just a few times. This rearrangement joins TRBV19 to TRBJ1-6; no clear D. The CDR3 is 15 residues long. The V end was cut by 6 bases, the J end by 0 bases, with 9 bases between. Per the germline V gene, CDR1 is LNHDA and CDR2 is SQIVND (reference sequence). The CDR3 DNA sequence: TGTGCCAGTAGGAGGGAGAGCTCCTATAATTCACCCCTCCACTTT. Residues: CASRRESSYNSPLHF.

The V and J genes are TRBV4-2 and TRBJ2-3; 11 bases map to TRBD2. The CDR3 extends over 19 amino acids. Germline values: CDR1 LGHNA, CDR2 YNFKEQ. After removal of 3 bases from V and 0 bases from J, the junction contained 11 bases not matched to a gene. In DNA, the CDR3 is TGTGCCAGCAGCCATCGCACTAGCGGGGGCCCCCCAAGCACAGATACGCAGTATTTT. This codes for CASSHRTSGGPPSTDTQYF.

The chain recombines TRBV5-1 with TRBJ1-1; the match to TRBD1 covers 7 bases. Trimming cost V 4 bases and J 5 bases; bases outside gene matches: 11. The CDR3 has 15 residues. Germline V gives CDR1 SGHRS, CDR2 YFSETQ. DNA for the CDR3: TGCGCCAGCAGCACCTTACAGGGGCGGGGTACTGAAGCTTTCTTT. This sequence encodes CASSTLQGRGTEAFF. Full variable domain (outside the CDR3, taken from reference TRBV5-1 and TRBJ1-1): KAGVTQTPRYLIKTRGQQVTLSCSPISGHRSVSWYQQTPGQGLQFLFEYFSETQRNKGNFPGRFSGRQFSNSRSEMNVSTLELGDSALYLCASSTLQGRGTEAFFGQGTRLTVV.

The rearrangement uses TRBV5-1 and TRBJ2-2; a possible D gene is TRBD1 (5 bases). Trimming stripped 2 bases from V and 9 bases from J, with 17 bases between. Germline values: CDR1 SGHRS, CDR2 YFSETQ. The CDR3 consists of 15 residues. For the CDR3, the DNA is TGCGCCAGCAGCTTAACGCCAGGGCCGGAGAGGGAGCTGTTTTTT. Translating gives CASSLTPGPERELFF.

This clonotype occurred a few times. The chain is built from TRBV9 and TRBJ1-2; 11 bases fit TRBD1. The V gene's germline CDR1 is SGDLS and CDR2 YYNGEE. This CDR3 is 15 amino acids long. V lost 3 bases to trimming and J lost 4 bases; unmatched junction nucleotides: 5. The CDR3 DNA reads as TGTGCCAGCAGCGCTCGGACAGGGGGCTTCTATGGCTACACCTTC. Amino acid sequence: CASSARTGGFYGYTF.

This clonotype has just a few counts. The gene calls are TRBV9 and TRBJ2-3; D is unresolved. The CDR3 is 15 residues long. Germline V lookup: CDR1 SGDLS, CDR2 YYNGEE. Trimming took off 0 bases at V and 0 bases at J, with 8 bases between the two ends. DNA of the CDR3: TGTGCCAGCAGCGTAGCTGGCTCTAGCACAGATACGCAGTATTTT. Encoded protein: CASSVAGSSTDTQYF.

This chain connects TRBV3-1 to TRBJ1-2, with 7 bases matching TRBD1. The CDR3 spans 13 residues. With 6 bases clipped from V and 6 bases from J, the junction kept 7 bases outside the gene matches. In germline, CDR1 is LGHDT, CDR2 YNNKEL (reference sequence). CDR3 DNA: TGTGCCAGCAGGCTCGACAGGGAAGATGGCTACACCTTC. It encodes CASRLDREDGYTF.

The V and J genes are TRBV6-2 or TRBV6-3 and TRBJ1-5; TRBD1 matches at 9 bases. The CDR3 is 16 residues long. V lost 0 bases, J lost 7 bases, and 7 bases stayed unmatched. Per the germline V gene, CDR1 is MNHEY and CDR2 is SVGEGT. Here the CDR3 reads CASSYSIQGAGQPQHF. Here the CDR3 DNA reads TGTGCCAGCAGTTACTCGATACAGGGGGCCGGGCAGCCCCAGCATTTT.

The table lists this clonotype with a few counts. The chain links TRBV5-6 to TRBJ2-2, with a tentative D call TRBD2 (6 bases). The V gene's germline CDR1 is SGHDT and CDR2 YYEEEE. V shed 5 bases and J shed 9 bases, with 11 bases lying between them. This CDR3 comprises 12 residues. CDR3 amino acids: CASRWRGRELFF. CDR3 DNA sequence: TGTGCCAGCAGATGGAGGGGCCGGGAGCTGTTTTTT.

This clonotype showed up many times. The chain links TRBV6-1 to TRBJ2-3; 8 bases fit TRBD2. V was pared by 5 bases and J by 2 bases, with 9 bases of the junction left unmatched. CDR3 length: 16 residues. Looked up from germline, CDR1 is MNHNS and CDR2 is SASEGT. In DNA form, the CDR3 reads TGTGCCAGCAGTCCCGGGGCGGGGGGACTCACAGATACGCAGTATTTT. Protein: CASSPGAGGLTDTQYF.

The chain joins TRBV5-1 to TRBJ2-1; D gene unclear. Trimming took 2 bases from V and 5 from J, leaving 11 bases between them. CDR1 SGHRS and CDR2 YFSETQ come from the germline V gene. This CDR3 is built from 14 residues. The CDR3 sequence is CASSLVVRDNEQFF. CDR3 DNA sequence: TGCGCCAGCAGCTTAGTTGTTCGAGACAATGAGCAGTTCTTC.

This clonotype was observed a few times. The CDR3 bases are TGTGCCAGCAGTTTCGACAGGGGCTCGGTCGCTTTCTTT. Translating it yields CASSFDRGSVAFF. The V and J genes are TRBV6-5 and TRBJ1-1, with 8 positions matching TRBD1. V was clipped by 4 bases and J by 11 bases; unmatched bases: 9. The CDR3 has 13 residues. Germline V gives CDR1 MNHEY, CDR2 SVGAGI.

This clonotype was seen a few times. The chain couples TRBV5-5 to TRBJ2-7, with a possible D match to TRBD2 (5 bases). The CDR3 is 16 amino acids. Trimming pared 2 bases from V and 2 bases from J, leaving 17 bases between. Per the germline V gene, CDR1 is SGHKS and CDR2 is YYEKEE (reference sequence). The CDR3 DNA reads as TGTGCCAGCAGCTTACCCTCCCCCGGAGGAACCTACGAGCAGTACTTC. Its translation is CASSLPSPGGTYEQYF.

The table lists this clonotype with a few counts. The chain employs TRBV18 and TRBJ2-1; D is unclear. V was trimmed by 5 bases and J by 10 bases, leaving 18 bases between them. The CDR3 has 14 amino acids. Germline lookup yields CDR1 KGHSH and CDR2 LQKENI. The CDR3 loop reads CASSSTTPGREQFF. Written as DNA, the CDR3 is TGTGCCAGCTCATCAACTACCCCGGGTCGGGAGCAGTTCTTC. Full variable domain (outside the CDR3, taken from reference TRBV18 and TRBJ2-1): NAGVMQNPRHLVRRRGQEARLRCSPMKGHSHVYWYRQLPEEGLKFMVYLQKENIIDESGMPKERFSAEFPKEGPSILRIQQVVRGDSAAYFCASSSTTPGREQFFGPGTRLTVL.